This T cell receptor beta chain appears in the sequencing data of a study of blood T cell repertoires in COVID-19. On the study more broadly: The study drew acute and convalescent COVID-19 samples from the United States, Italy and Spain.

This CDR3 has 13 residues. Deletions cut 3 bases from V and 9 bases from J, with 12 bases between. CDR1 is MNHEY and CDR2 is SMNVEV in the germline V gene (reference sequence). Assay: immunoSEQ multiplex PCR; the TCRdb copy retains only in-frame clones and omits some. The data hold around 430,000 clones, with 87% observed a single time. The origin of this receptor is a woman between 45 and 65 years old who had recovered from COVID-19. The specimen sequenced was PBMCs or T cells enriched from blood (not recorded which). The rearrangement links TRBV27 to TRBJ2-4; tentative D call: TRBD2 (6 bases). The CDR3 sequence: CASSLLLRGIQYF. CDR3 nucleotides: TGTGCCAGCAGTTTGTTGTTGCGGGGCATTCAGTACTTC.